This entry describes one TCR beta chain. In this sample, this clone turned up a few times. The specificity of this receptor is unknown. No quality values exist for individual bases; no much larger clone is one base distant. This specimen belongs to a study of blood T cell repertoires in COVID-19 (TCRdb year 2020). The study in broad terms: Samples from collaborators originated in the United States, Italy and Spain and spanned both the acute and convalescent phases of COVID-19. The prospective study material was composed of cDNA or gDNA derived from T cells, B-cell-depleted T cells, or PBMCs. The dataset comprised deeply sampled blood TCRbeta repertoires from subjects exposed to, actively infected with, or recovered from COVID-19. The repertoires were released in a freely available public database meant as a resource for research on the immune response to SARS-CoV-2. Samples came from the ongoing ImmuneRACE study (first 160 participants) plus 1,254 subjects from 6 global collaborators. Sample metadata almost always included a de-identified subject ID, COVID-19 status, age in years and sex. HLA class I and class II types, where available, came from metadata supplied by the sample provider rather than from assay-based typing. Study-wide conclusions, independent of this receptor: The amount of clinical and demographic metadata varied by source and participant and was provided uncurated.

The immunoSEQ Assay, a bias-controlled multiplex PCR, was used to amplify TCRbeta CDR3 regions from genomic DNA. Per the source publication's procedure: The number of nucleated cells in each sample was estimated from the amplification of reference gene primers within the assay. To quantify the absolute abundance of each unique TCRbeta CDR3 rearrangement, sequence reads were collapsed and filtered. For each sample, productive Simpson clonality was calculated by taking the square root of Simpson's diversity index across productive rearrangements. TCRdb's version of the immuneACCESS table is confined to in-frame rearrangements and falls short of the full clone set. An unresolved V gene accounts for under half of the shortfall where checked; the remainder is of unknown origin. V and J calls and clone size are copied from that table; D and trimming were computed from the DNA. The sample yields about 210,000 clones; 84% were counted once. In total, the top ten clones hold 7.5% to 8% of the sample.

Each collaborating institution followed its own protocols to collect whole blood in K2EDTA tubes. For TCRbeta analysis, collaborators shipped samples in one of three forms: frozen whole blood, isolated PBMCs, or DNA extracted from either of those sample types. The specimen sequenced was peripheral blood. The clonotype originates from a woman between 45 and 65 years old with active or convalescent COVID-19.

The CDR3 sequence is CASSVSARLGLDEQFF. The bases read TGTGCCAGCAGCGTATCGGCGCGGTTAGGTCTGGATGAGCAGTTCTTC. Recombination linked TRBV9 to TRBJ2-1; no D gene is confidently identified. The CDR3 goes from the cysteine to the phenylalanine over 16 residues. The kept DNA is CDR3 alone, 48 bases in frame from the first base. V is cut by 1 base and J by 8 bases, and the space between the germline ends is 19 bases. As encoded in the germline V gene, CDR1 is SGDLS while CDR2 is YYNGEE.